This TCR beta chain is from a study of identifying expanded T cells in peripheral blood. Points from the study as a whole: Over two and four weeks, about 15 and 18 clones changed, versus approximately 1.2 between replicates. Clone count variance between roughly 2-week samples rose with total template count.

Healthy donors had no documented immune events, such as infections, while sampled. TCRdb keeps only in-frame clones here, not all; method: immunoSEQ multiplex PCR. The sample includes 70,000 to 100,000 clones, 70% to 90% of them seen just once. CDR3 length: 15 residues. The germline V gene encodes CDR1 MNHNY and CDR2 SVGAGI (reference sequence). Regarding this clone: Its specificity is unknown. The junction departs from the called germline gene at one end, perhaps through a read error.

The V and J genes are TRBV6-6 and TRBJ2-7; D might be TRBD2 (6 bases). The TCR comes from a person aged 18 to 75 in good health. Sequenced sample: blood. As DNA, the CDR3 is TGTGCTAGCAGTTACTCTGGGCGGGGATCCTACGAGCAGTACTTC. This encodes CASSYSGRGSYEQYF.